The 5 T cell receptor beta chains reported below all come from one sample, sequenced in a study of OX40 agonist ivuxolimab in advanced cancers. TCRdb's copy holds only in-frame clones and misses some; the assay was immunoSEQ multiplex PCR. Altogether about 35,000 clones are present, about 82% being singletons, with the ten largest covering more than 20%. The material sequenced was CD4+ or CD8+ T cells sorted from blood, taken in a trial of the OX40 agonist ivuxolimab. The receptors derive from an adult with an advanced solid tumor such as melanoma, head and neck, liver or kidney cancer.

This sequence joins TRBV2 and TRBJ2-1, with D maybe TRBD1 (5 bases). The length of the CDR3 is 15 residues. In germline, CDR1 is SNHLY, CDR2 FYNNEI. V shed 5 bases and J shed 5 bases, with 16 bases lying between them. CDR3: CASSQVQGWNNEQFF. The CDR3 coding sequence is TGTGCCAGCAGTCAGGTCCAGGGATGGAACAATGAGCAGTTCTTC.

As DNA, the CDR3 is TGTGCCAGCAGTTCGCCGGCGGGAGCATGGGATACGCAGTATTTT. The encoded protein is CASSSPAGAWDTQYF. The V gene is TRBV13, the J gene TRBJ2-3; TRBD2 aligns across 7 bases. The CDR3 consists of 15 residues. Germline V gene sequence: CDR1 PRHDT, CDR2 FYEKMQ (reference sequence). V shed 6 bases and J 6 bases; nucleotides not matched to a gene: 12.

The chain links TRBV27 to TRBJ1-1; maybe TRBD1 (5 bases). Trimming left V 4 bases short and J 6 bases short, with 18 bases between. The CDR3 spans 15 residues. The germline gives CDR1 MNHEY, CDR2 SMNVEV (reference sequence). CDR3 in amino acids: CASSYWGTRPPEAFF. CDR3 nucleotides: TGTGCCAGCAGTTACTGGGGGACTCGCCCCCCTGAAGCTTTCTTT.

The chain combines TRBV5-1 with TRBJ2-1; D remains unclear. The germline CDR1 and CDR2 sequences are SGHRS and YFSETQ. This CDR3 comprises 12 residues. V lost 0 bases, J lost 9 bases, and 7 bases lay in between. CDR3 DNA: TGCGCCAGCAGCTTGGTAGTCGGTGAGCAGTTCTTC. Translation gives CASSLVVGEQFF.

The chain is built from TRBV28 and TRBJ2-3; the D gene is possibly TRBD2 (6 bases). Between the trimmed V and J ends, which lost 5 bases and 3 bases, there was a span of 9 bases. Germline values: CDR1 MDHEN, CDR2 SYDVKM. This CDR3 comprises 13 residues. The CDR3 sequence: CASSLAGTDTQYF. For the CDR3, the DNA is TGTGCCAGCAGTCTGGCGGGGACAGATACGCAGTATTTT.